This entry lists 28 T cell receptor beta chains sequenced from one sample in a study of cytomegalovirus exposure and HLA in healthy donors. 13 Jbeta primers and 60 Vbeta primers were used for the PCR. TCRdb's table, derived via immunoSEQ multiplex PCR, lists solely in-frame clones and lacks some. Of 85,000 to 100,000 clones listed, 64% were seen once; the top ten hold 3% to 3.5%. Sequenced: PBMCs. The receptors here all came from a man between 60 and 75 years old in good health and CMV-seronegative.

The rearrangement links TRBV11-1 to TRBJ2-7; maybe TRBD1 (5 bases). Germline V gene lookup returns CDR1 SGHAT and CDR2 FQDESV (reference sequence). V was trimmed by 6 bases and J by 1 base, leaving 13 bases between them. The CDR3 covers 14 residues. The CDR3 DNA follows: TGTGCCAGCAGTTTCTGGGGCAGTTCCTACGAGCAGTACTTC. This translates into CASSFWGSSYEQYF.

V usage is TRBV28 and J usage is TRBJ1-5; 11 bases agree with TRBD1. Trimming cost V 4 bases and J 3 bases; bases outside gene matches: 11. Looked up from germline, CDR1 is MDHEN and CDR2 is SYDVKM. The CDR3 has 18 residues. Here the CDR3 DNA reads TGTGCCAGCAGTTCATTAGGACAGGGGGCGGGACTCAATCAGCCCCAGCATTTT. Protein product: CASSSLGQGAGLNQPQHF.

This rearrangement joins TRBV6-6 to TRBJ1-6, with a tentative D call TRBD1 (5 bases). V was cut by 5 bases and J by 10 bases, with 12 bases left in between. This CDR3 comprises 13 residues. Germline V gene data show CDR1 as MNHNY and CDR2 as SVGAGI (reference sequence). This CDR3 is CASSRGVDSPLHF. The CDR3 coding sequence is TGTGCCAGCAGTAGGGGTGTGGACTCACCCCTCCACTTT.

The chain is built from TRBV6-5 and TRBJ1-2; D is undetermined. V was trimmed by 6 bases and J by 6 bases, leaving 11 bases between them. Germline V CDR1 and CDR2: MNHEY, SVGAGI. CDR3 size: 12 residues. CDR3 nucleotides: TGTGCCAGCAGCCCCCTAGTCCATGGCTACACCTTC. Its translation is CASSPLVHGYTF.

The chain carries TRBV25-1 and TRBJ2-7, with 7 bases lining up with TRBD2. Germline CDR1 MGHDK, CDR2 SYGVNS. The CDR3 covers 15 residues. V trimming: 0 bases; J trimming: 0 bases; junction bases outside the gene matches: 2. The CDR3 nucleotides read TGTGCCAGCAGTGAATACGGGGGGAGCTCCTACGAGCAGTACTTC. Protein sequence: CASSEYGGSSYEQYF.

The V call is TRBV27, the J call TRBJ1-4, with 7 bases fitting TRBD1. The CDR3 is 16 amino acids. Germline V gene lookup returns CDR1 MNHEY and CDR2 SMNVEV (reference sequence). The V and J ends lost 7 bases and 4 bases, in that order; junction bases with no gene match: 12. The CDR3 coding sequence is TGTGCCAGCATGCGGGGACAGCACTTACTTAATGAAAAACTGTTTTTT. The encoded protein is CASMRGQHLLNEKLFF.

This clone was picked up a small number of times. The genes are TRBV19 and TRBJ1-6; 8 bases map to TRBD1. V dropped 6 bases and J dropped 3; count of bases not matched to a gene: 4. The CDR3 has 15 residues. From germline, CDR1 is LNHDA and CDR2 SQIVND (reference sequence). CDR3 region: CASRLDRGYNSPLHF. CDR3 bases: TGTGCCAGTAGACTAGACAGGGGCTATAATTCACCCCTCCACTTT. Using reference TRBV19 and TRBJ1-6 for the parts outside the CDR3, the full variable domain is DGGITQSPKYLFRKEGQNVTLSCEQNLNHDAMYWYRQDPGQGLRLIYYSQIVNDFQKGDIAEGYSVSREKKESFPLTVTSAQKNPTAFYLCASRLDRGYNSPLHFGNGTRLTVT.

J is TRBJ2-2 and V is TRBV13, with 7 nucleotides matching TRBD1. CDR3 length: 14 amino acids. V shed 5 bases and J 5 bases; nucleotides not matched to a gene: 5. Germline CDR1 reads PRHDT; CDR2 reads FYEKMQ (reference sequence). CDR3 nucleotide sequence: TGTGCCAGCAGCCTGGGACAGTTGACCGGGGAGCTGTTTTTT. Its protein is CASSLGQLTGELFF.

The genes are TRBV27 and TRBJ1-1, with D hard to call. Germline-derived CDR1 and CDR2 are MNHEY and SMNVEV (reference sequence). Trimming shortened V by 5 bases and J by 1 base, and 8 bases separated the two germline ends. The CDR3 is 13 amino acids. The CDR3 region has the DNA TGTGCCAGCAGTGGACGGGAGAACACTGAAGCTTTCTTT. It codes for CASSGRENTEAFF.

The gene calls are TRBV11-2 and TRBJ1-2; no clear D. V lost 1 base and J 8 bases, leaving 11 bases between the germline ends. The CDR3 has 13 residues. In germline, CDR1 is SGHAT, CDR2 FQNNGV. DNA of the CDR3: TGTGCCAGCAGCTTAGTGGAGCTTGGCGGCTACACCTTC. Its protein product is CASSLVELGGYTF. The full variable domain, rest sourced from reference TRBV11-2 and TRBJ1-2, is EAGVAQSPRYKIIEKRQSVAFWCNPISGHATLYWYQQILGQGPKLLIQFQNNGVVDDSQLPKDRFSAERLKGVDSTLKIQPAKLEDSAVYLCASSLVELGGYTFGSGTRLTVV.

The chain uses TRBV12-5 and TRBJ2-1, with 13 bases fitting TRBD2. CDR3 length: 18 residues. The V and J ends lost 2 bases and 4 bases, in that order; junction bases with no gene match: 8. Per germline, CDR1 LGHNT and CDR2 FRNRAP. CDR3 residues: CASGLLIGTSGVYNEQFF. The CDR3 DNA reads TGTGCTAGTGGTTTGTTGATTGGGACTAGCGGGGTGTACAATGAGCAGTTCTTC.

This chain joins TRBV5-4 and TRBJ2-3, with 9 nucleotides matching TRBD2. V lost 4 bases and J lost 4; bases outside the gene matches: 4. CDR1 is SGHNT and CDR2 is YYREEE in the germline V gene (reference sequence). This CDR3 has 14 amino acids. This chain's CDR3 is CASSPGTSSDTQYF. CDR3 DNA: TGTGCCAGCAGCCCCGGGACTAGCTCAGATACGCAGTATTTT.

The V gene is TRBV5-5, the J gene TRBJ2-3, with D possibly TRBD2 on 5 matching bases. CDR1 and CDR2 from the germline V gene are SGHKS and YYEKEE (reference sequence). CDR3 size: 14 residues. Trimming left V 2 bases short and J 1 base short, with 8 bases between. CDR3 sequence reads: CASSLWRGTDTQYF. DNA of the CDR3: TGTGCCAGCAGCTTATGGCGGGGCACAGATACGCAGTATTTT.

The chain combines TRBV7-3 with TRBJ2-1; D is perhaps TRBD2 (6 bases). Germline CDR1 SGHTA, CDR2 FQGTGA. The germline V and J ends were trimmed by 5 bases and 0 bases, with 11 bases remaining between them. The CDR3 extends over 15 amino acids. This CDR3 is CASSPRESSYNEQFF. The CDR3 DNA sequence: TGTGCCAGCAGCCCCCGGGAGAGCTCCTACAATGAGCAGTTCTTC.

This clone is a singleton in its sample. The rearrangement uses TRBV6-8 and TRBJ2-5; 7 bases are a match to TRBD2. The CDR3 totals 18 residues. Germline V gene lookup returns CDR1 MNHGY and CDR2 SAAAGT. Germline trimming cut 3 bases from V and 2 bases from J; bases unmatched to any gene: 15. CDR3 loop: CASSYRRSDGGRQETQYF. CDR3 nucleotides: TGTGCCAGCAGTTATCGACGGTCGGACGGCGGGAGACAAGAGACCCAGTACTTC.

This clone appeared a few times. DNA for the CDR3: TGTGCCAGCAGTGGGGAGCGGAAGCTCACCGGGGAGCTGTTTTTT. It translates to CASSGERKLTGELFF. The chain has TRBV2 and TRBJ2-2, with TRBD2 as a possible D gene (5 bases). Between the trimmed V and J ends, which lost 4 bases and 4 bases, there was a span of 13 bases. CDR3 size: 15 residues. CDR1 is SNHLY, CDR2 FYNNEI, per germline.

CDR3 DNA sequence: TGTGCCAGCAGCCTAGGGACAGGGAACACTGAAGCTTTCTTT. It translates to CASSLGTGNTEAFF. The chain uses TRBV7-3 and TRBJ1-1, with 8 bases identical to TRBD1. The length of the CDR3 is 14 residues. Germline CDR1 SGHTA, CDR2 FQGTGA. Trimming at V came to 5 bases and at J to 1 base, leaving 3 bases not matched to a gene.

DNA for the CDR3: TGTGCCAGCAGCCCCCCCTTCCGGGGGGGCGCCTACGAGCAGTACTTC. Translated, it gives CASSPPFRGGAYEQYF. The V gene is TRBV7-9, the J gene TRBJ2-7; TRBD2 aligns across 8 bases. The CDR3 loop spans 16 amino acids. V dropped 5 bases and J dropped 2; count of bases not matched to a gene: 11. From germline, CDR1 is SEHNR and CDR2 FQNEAQ (reference sequence).

This clone appeared a single time. The chain has TRBV7-7 and TRBJ2-2, with TRBD1 matching 8 bases. The CDR3 is 14 residues long. Germline-derived CDR1 and CDR2 are SSHAT and FNYEAQ (reference sequence). Trimming cost V 8 bases and J 3 bases; bases outside gene matches: 5. DNA for the CDR3: TGTGCCAGCGGACAGGGCACGGACACCGGGGAGCTGTTTTTT. This codes for CASGQGTDTGELFF.

This clone was seen a few times. The V call is TRBV28, the J call TRBJ1-1; D possibly corresponds to TRBD1 (6 bases). The germline V and J ends were trimmed by 10 bases and 5 bases, with 17 bases remaining between them. CDR1 is MDHEN and CDR2 is SYDVKM in the germline V gene. This CDR3 has 13 residues. This chain's CDR3 is CANRKGGRTEAFF. CDR3 in DNA: TGTGCCAACAGAAAAGGGGGAAGGACTGAAGCTTTCTTT.

The chain is built from TRBV10-1 and TRBJ2-2; 8 bases are a match to TRBD2. The CDR3 length is 14 residues. Germline values: CDR1 WNHNN, CDR2 SYGVQD (reference sequence). The ends lost 3 bases at V and 3 bases at J; junction bases unmatched: 0. This CDR3 reads CASSDGRDTGELFF. The CDR3 DNA is TGCGCCAGCAGTGACGGGAGGGACACCGGGGAGCTGTTTTTT.

This clone was seen a handful of times. The J gene is TRBJ2-6, the V gene TRBV5-4; D is ambiguous. V lost 0 bases, J lost 0 bases, and 4 bases lay in between. The CDR3 has 15 residues. Germline V lookup: CDR1 SGHNT, CDR2 YYREEE (reference sequence). This CDR3 reads CASSLVVSGANVLTF. Written as DNA, the CDR3 is TGTGCCAGCAGCTTGGTAGTCTCTGGGGCCAACGTCCTGACTTTC.

This sequence joins TRBV7-9 and TRBJ1-1; TRBD1 agrees at 7 bases. The germline CDR1 and CDR2 sequences are SEHNR and FQNEAQ (reference sequence). This CDR3 has 15 amino acids. The ends lost 0 bases at V and 4 bases at J; junction bases unmatched: 5. The CDR3 loop reads CASSLAQGVGTEAFF. CDR3 nucleotide sequence: TGTGCCAGCAGCTTAGCCCAGGGGGTGGGCACTGAAGCTTTCTTT.

This clone came up a few times. The V and J genes are TRBV29-1 and TRBJ2-5; 8 nucleotides match TRBD2. There are 17 residues in the CDR3. CDR1 SQVTM and CDR2 ANQGSEA come from the germline V gene. Trimming took 6 bases from V and 5 from J; bases not matched to a gene: 20. The CDR3 reads CSVAGDSGDSSFETQYF. The CDR3 nucleotides read TGCAGCGTCGCTGGGGATAGCGGGGATTCTAGTTTTGAGACCCAGTACTTC.

V usage is TRBV2 and J usage is TRBJ1-5; D is unresolved. Germline assignment: CDR1 SNHLY and CDR2 FYNNEI. The CDR3 has 11 amino acids. V lost 3 bases and J lost 7, with 4 bases in between. This CDR3 reads CASSDEQPQHF. The CDR3 coding sequence is TGTGCCAGCAGTGACGAGCAGCCCCAGCATTTT.

This clone was seen a few times. The gene calls are TRBV4-2 and TRBJ1-3; D is ambiguous. Germline V gives CDR1 LGHNA, CDR2 YNFKEQ. There are 17 residues in the CDR3. Trimming cost V 1 base and J 0 bases, with 13 bases left between them. The CDR3 loop reads CASSQGTDKSSGNTIYF. CDR3 nucleotide sequence: TGTGCCAGCAGCCAAGGCACAGATAAAAGCTCTGGAAACACCATATATTTT.

The chain combines TRBV19 with TRBJ1-3; D perhaps matches TRBD1 (6 bases). With 7 bases removed from V and 0 bases from J, the gap between germline ends came to 22 bases. Germline loops: CDR1 LNHDA, CDR2 SQIVND (reference sequence). The CDR3 extends over 18 amino acids. CDR3 in amino acids: CASTKSSGHRFSGNTIYF. CDR3 DNA: TGTGCCAGTACCAAATCTTCGGGACATCGGTTCTCTGGAAACACCATATATTTT.

V gene TRBV19 combines with J gene TRBJ1-1; tentatively, D is TRBD1 (5 bases). The CDR3 runs to 13 residues. V was trimmed by 9 bases and J by 2 bases, leaving 13 bases between them. Germline V CDR1 and CDR2: LNHDA, SQIVND (reference sequence). The CDR3 loop reads CASSTVGNTEAFF. In nucleotides, the CDR3 is TGTGCCAGCTCGACAGTTGGAAACACTGAAGCTTTCTTT.